A selection of T cell receptor beta chains follows, all from one sample in a study of blood T cell repertoires in COVID-19. TCRdb's copy holds only in-frame clones and misses some; the assay was immunoSEQ multiplex PCR. The data hold about 44,000 clones, with about 81% observed a single time. Sequenced input: peripheral blood. The source is a human donor in a cohort sampled during active COVID-19. Both conserved end residues are part of each CDR3. D genes are given only for firm matches. Where a row states a size, it is once, few, many or the class of an expanded clone; other rows omit it.

clone size	D gene	CDR3 length	V gene	J gene	CDR3 protein	CDR3 DNA
once	TRBD1	13	TRBV6-2/TRBV6-3	TRBJ2-7	CASSYLQGDEQYF	TGTGCCAGCAGTTACTTACAGGGGGACGAGCAGTACTTC
NA	TRBD1	13	TRBV19	TRBJ2-5	CASQDRYQETQYF	TGTGCCAGTCAGGACAGGTATCAAGAGACCCAGTACTTC
once	TRBD1	16	TRBV11-2	TRBJ2-2	CASSSDRVWNTGELFF	TGTGCCAGCAGCTCGGACAGGGTTTGGAACACCGGGGAGCTGTTTTTT
NA	TRBD1	17	TRBV7-9	TRBJ2-3	CASNLKFGTASTDTQYF	TGTGCCAGCAATCTTAAATTCGGGACAGCGAGCACAGATACGCAGTATTTT
NA	TRBD2	13	TRBV10-2	TRBJ2-2	CASSESGGRELFF	TGCGCCAGCAGTGAATCGGGGGGGCGGGAGCTGTTTTTT
NA	NA	16	TRBV7-6	TRBJ2-5	CASSLGGGVLQETQYF	TGTGCCAGCAGCTTAGGAGGGGGAGTTCTGCAAGAGACCCAGTACTTC
NA	TRBD1	16	TRBV29-1	TRBJ2-3	CSVEVYRGTSTDTQYF	TGCAGCGTTGAAGTATACAGGGGAACGAGCACAGATACGCAGTATTTT
NA	TRBD1	16	TRBV10-1	TRBJ2-3	CASSRTGLSSTDTQYF	TGCGCCAGCAGCCGGACAGGGCTTTCTAGCACAGATACGCAGTATTTT
NA	NA	13	TRBV18	TRBJ2-3	CASSPTSTDTQYF	TGTGCCAGCTCACCTACTAGCACAGATACGCAGTATTTT
NA	NA	18	TRBV18	TRBJ2-2	CASSPWEGDIQNTGELFF	TGTGCCAGCTCACCATGGGAGGGGGACATCCAGAACACCGGGGAGCTGTTTTTT
NA	NA	14	TRBV5-1	TRBJ2-1	CASRGERAYNEQFF	TGCGCCAGCAGGGGGGAGCGGGCCTACAATGAGCAGTTCTTC
few	NA	14	TRBV6-6	TRBJ2-1	CASSYASSYNEQFF	TGTGCCAGCAGTTACGCGAGCTCCTACAATGAGCAGTTCTTC
once	NA	13	TRBV11-2	TRBJ2-7	CASSSPGAYEQYF	TGTGCCAGCAGCAGCCCAGGGGCCTACGAGCAGTACTTC
NA	TRBD1	14	TRBV5-6	TRBJ1-1	CASSILQGAAKAFF	TGTGCCAGCAGCATACTACAGGGGGCTGCTAAAGCTTTCTTT
NA	NA	16	TRBV27	TRBJ2-7	CASSPPGAFYTYEQYF	TGTGCCAGCAGCCCTCCAGGGGCCTTCTATACCTACGAGCAGTACTTC
NA	TRBD1	16	TRBV5-1	TRBJ1-4	CASRLATSTGNEKLFF	TGCGCCAGCAGGTTAGCAACGTCGACAGGGAATGAAAAACTGTTTTTT
NA	TRBD2	15	TRBV7-2	TRBJ2-3	CASSLFAGVGDTQYF	TGTGCCAGCAGCTTATTCGCGGGGGTGGGAGATACGCAGTATTTT
NA	TRBD1	15	TRBV5-1	TRBJ2-3	CASSPGTGITDTQYF	TGCGCCAGCAGCCCCGGGACAGGGATCACAGATACGCAGTATTTT
NA	TRBD1	16	TRBV6-2/TRBV6-3	TRBJ2-7	CASSSPPGQRIYEQYF	TGTGCCAGCAGTTCCCCCCCGGGACAGCGGATCTACGAGCAGTACTTC
NA	TRBD1	13	TRBV27	TRBJ2-7	CASRGQGSYEQYF	TGTGCCAGCAGGGGACAGGGCTCCTACGAGCAGTACTTC
few	TRBD1	12	TRBV19	TRBJ1-5	CASRTGYQPQHF	TGTGCCAGTAGGACAGGGTATCAGCCCCAGCATTTT
NA	TRBD2	16	TRBV5-4	TRBJ2-1	CASSLASGGTYNEQFF	TGTGCCAGCAGCTTAGCGAGCGGGGGCACATACAATGAGCAGTTCTTC
NA	NA	14	TRBV20-1	TRBJ1-1	CSASRGGGGTEAFF	TGCAGTGCTAGTCGGGGAGGCGGGGGCACTGAAGCTTTCTTT